A single sample gave rise to the 18 T cell receptor beta chains below, sequenced in a study of vaccination effects on CD4 cells after COVID-19 (dated by TCRdb to 2021 to 2024). The ViraFEST assay stimulated PBMC with viral peptide pools and then used TCR sequencing to identify antigen-specific CD4+ T cell clonotypes by expansion. After around eleven days of culture, CD4+ T cells were isolated with the EasySep CD4+ T cell isolation kit. Libraries were built with the immunoSEQ multiplex PCR assay. The table was pulled from immuneACCESS by TCRdb, which kept in-frame rearrangements only. Such tables lose some clones; where checked, under half of the loss comes from unresolved V genes, and the rest has no known cause. Recorded for this sample are 23,000 or so clones; around 70% of them occurred a single time. The top ten hold roughly 12% of the sample. No cognate antigen is known for these TCRs. The material sequenced was CD4+ T cells from PBMCs cultured with HCoV-229E spike peptides, taken before COVID-19 vaccination. What this sample's cell subset or site label stands for: HCoV-229E spike overlapping peptide pool stimulation. Receptors were obtained from a human donor who received a COVID-19 vaccine.

This rearrangement joins TRBV12-3 or TRBV12-4 to TRBJ2-2; D remains ambiguous. The CDR3 is 12 amino acids. V lost 6 bases and J lost 0, with 2 bases in between. The CDR3 sequence is CASRTNTGELFF. The CDR3 DNA follows: TGTGCCAGCAGGACGAACACCGGGGAGCTGTTTTTT.

This clone was observed a handful of times. This chain joins TRBV19 and TRBJ1-2; D possibly corresponds to TRBD1 (5 bases). Germline CDR1 reads LNHDA; CDR2 reads SQIVND (reference sequence). The CDR3 spans 13 residues. Trimming removed 8 bases from V and 1 base from J, with 11 bases in between. CDR3 sequence: CASAVDSNYGYTF. In DNA form, the CDR3 reads TGTGCCAGTGCCGTAGACAGTAACTATGGCTACACCTTC.

The chain joins TRBV10-3 to TRBJ1-4; D may be TRBD1 (5 bases). Trimming removed 10 bases at V and 5 bases at J, with 23 bases between. The CDR3 extends over 16 amino acids. Germline loops: CDR1 ENHRY, CDR2 SYGVKD. The CDR3 DNA is TGTGCCACGCGACATGGGGCCGCCAATTCAAATGAAAAACTGTTTTTT. It yields the protein CATRHGAANSNEKLFF.

Only a few counts were recorded for this clone. The chain couples TRBV19 to TRBJ1-5; 9 bases match TRBD1. This CDR3 is 17 amino acids long. CDR1 and CDR2 from the germline V gene are LNHDA and SQIVND (reference sequence). Trimming at V came to 4 bases and at J to 5 bases, leaving 12 bases not matched to a gene. The CDR3 sequence: CASSTYPETGGDQPQHF. The CDR3 DNA sequence: TGTGCCAGTAGTACCTACCCGGAGACAGGGGGAGATCAGCCCCAGCATTTT.

The V gene is TRBV2, the J gene TRBJ1-3; no firm D call. CDR1 SNHLY and CDR2 FYNNEI come from the germline V gene. The CDR3 has 15 residues. Trimming cost V 3 bases and J 1 base, with 10 bases left between them. The chain's CDR3 is CASSDRGWSGNTIYF. CDR3 DNA: TGTGCCAGCAGTGATCGGGGTTGGTCTGGAAACACCATATATTTT. The full variable domain, rest sourced from reference TRBV2 and TRBJ1-3, is EPEVTQTPSHQVTQMGQEVILRCVPISNHLYFYWYRQILGQKVEFLVSFYNNEISEKSEIFDDQFSVERPDGSNFTLKIRSTKLEDSAMYFCASSDRGWSGNTIYFGEGSWLTVV.

The chain combines TRBV3-1 (or the pseudogene TRBV3-2) with TRBJ2-3; TRBD2 aligns across 10 bases. The CDR3 runs to 14 residues. The J segment lost 6 bases and the V segment lost 1 base, leaving 1 base of the junction unmatched. Germline V gene lookup returns CDR1 LGHDT and CDR2 YNNKEL (reference sequence). The CDR3 bases are TGTGCCAGCAGCCAAGTTAGCGGGGGGGATACGCAGTATTTT. The encoded protein is CASSQVSGGDTQYF.

The V and J genes are TRBV18 and TRBJ1-1, with D perhaps TRBD1 (5 bases). Per the germline V gene, CDR1 is KGHSH and CDR2 is LQKENI. The CDR3 contains 12 residues. Trimming took 3 bases from V and 10 from J, leaving 12 bases between them. CDR3 nucleotide sequence: TGTGCCAGCTCACCCCTGTCCGGGGGAGCTTTCTTT. Its protein is CASSPLSGGAFF. Looking up the rest from reference TRBV18 and TRBJ1-1 gives the full variable domain: NAGVMQNPRHLVRRRGQEARLRCSPMKGHSHVYWYRQLPEEGLKFMVYLQKENIIDESGMPKERFSAEFPKEGPSILRIQQVVRGDSAAYFCASSPLSGGAFFGQGTRLTVV.

The rearrangement uses TRBV5-8 and TRBJ1-1; D not resolved. V was shortened by 5 bases and J by 3 bases, with 20 bases between the two germline ends. The CDR3 loop spans 16 amino acids. The germline CDR1 and CDR2 sequences are SGHTS and YDEGEE. The CDR3 here is CASSFRPYRKDTEAFF. DNA for the CDR3: TGTGCCAGCAGTTTTAGACCGTATCGAAAAGACACTGAAGCTTTCTTT.

The V and J genes are TRBV4-2 and TRBJ2-3; 12 bases line up with TRBD2. Germline V gene lookup returns CDR1 LGHNA and CDR2 YNFKEQ. V was pared by 0 bases and J by 4 bases, with 5 bases of the junction left unmatched. CDR3 size: 17 residues. The CDR3 region is CASSQDRLAGEADTQYF. CDR3 nucleotide sequence: TGTGCCAGCAGCCAAGATCGACTAGCGGGAGAGGCAGATACGCAGTATTTT.

The rearrangement uses TRBV3-1 (or the pseudogene TRBV3-2) and TRBJ1-2; 8 positions match TRBD1. Germline assignment: CDR1 LGHDT and CDR2 YNNKEL (reference sequence). The J segment lost 2 bases and the V segment lost 1 base, leaving 0 bases of the junction unmatched. This CDR3 has 14 residues. The CDR3 region has the DNA TGTGCCAGCAGCCAAGGACAGGGGAACTATGGCTACACCTTC. It is translated as CASSQGQGNYGYTF.

In DNA form, the CDR3 reads TGTGCCAGTAGTCCGGTTGATGCGTCCGAGACCCAGTACTTC. Translation gives CASSPVDASETQYF. The chain uses TRBV19 and TRBJ2-5; D is uncertain. Germline CDR1 LNHDA, CDR2 SQIVND (reference sequence). This CDR3 spans 14 amino acids. V lost 5 bases and J lost 5, with 15 bases in between.

The chain recombines TRBV5-6 with TRBJ1-5; 7 positions match TRBD1. The CDR3 has 15 amino acids. V gave up 2 bases and J gave up 4 bases; unmatched junction bases: 6. The V gene's germline CDR1 is SGHDT and CDR2 YYEEEE. The CDR3 loop reads CASSLWVRGNQPQHF. The DNA for the CDR3 is TGTGCCAGCAGCTTATGGGTCAGGGGGAATCAGCCCCAGCATTTT.

This chain connects TRBV5-1 to TRBJ2-5; D possibly corresponds to TRBD1 (6 bases). Germline V lookup: CDR1 SGHRS, CDR2 YFSETQ. The V gene lost 4 bases and the J gene lost 4 bases, with 23 bases spanning the gap. This CDR3 comprises 17 residues. CDR3 coding DNA: TGCGCCAGCAGCGCCGGGACATCCCTTGGAAGTCGAGAGACCCAGTACTTC. It codes for CASSAGTSLGSRETQYF. Looking up the rest from reference TRBV5-1 and TRBJ2-5 gives the full variable domain: KAGVTQTPRYLIKTRGQQVTLSCSPISGHRSVSWYQQTPGQGLQFLFEYFSETQRNKGNFPGRFSGRQFSNSRSEMNVSTLELGDSALYLCASSAGTSLGSRETQYFGPGTRLLVL.

The gene calls are TRBV5-1 and TRBJ2-2; TRBD2 agrees at 7 bases. This CDR3 is built from 15 residues. CDR1 SGHRS and CDR2 YFSETQ come from the germline V gene. J was trimmed by 0 bases and V by 3 bases; bases with no gene match: 2. In DNA, the CDR3 is TGCGCCAGCAGCTGGGGGGGAGCGAACACCGGGGAGCTGTTTTTT. Its translation: CASSWGGANTGELFF.

This chain uses TRBV30 with TRBJ1-5; D possibly corresponds to TRBD1 (6 bases). The V end was cut by 3 bases, the J end by 11 bases, with 14 bases between. Germline values: CDR1 GTSNPN, CDR2 SVGIG (reference sequence). CDR3 size: 12 residues. The CDR3 region has the DNA TGTGCCTGGAGCCCCGGGGGGGCGGCCCAGCATTTT. Protein sequence: CAWSPGGAAQHF.

This chain links TRBV5-5 with TRBJ2-1; TRBD2 agrees at 10 bases. This CDR3 has 16 residues. V gave up 0 bases and J gave up 6 bases; unmatched junction bases: 6. Germline CDR1 and CDR2: SGHKS and YYEKEE (reference sequence). The CDR3 region has the DNA TGTGCCAGCAGCTTGGCGGCTAGCGGGAGATTCAATGAGCAGTTCTTC. Translating gives CASSLAASGRFNEQFF.

V usage is TRBV27 and J usage is TRBJ2-1; D is unresolved. CDR3 size: 13 residues. V lost 3 bases and J lost 8, with 11 bases in between. The germline V gene encodes CDR1 MNHEY and CDR2 SMNVEV (reference sequence). The CDR3 nucleotides are TGTGCCAGCAGTTTGGCGATGATCGATGAGCAGTTCTTC. It is translated as CASSLAMIDEQFF.

The chain links TRBV2 to TRBJ1-5; D gene ambiguous. Germline CDR1 is SNHLY and CDR2 is FYNNEI. Trimming removed 0 bases from V and 0 bases from J, with 9 bases in between. The CDR3 spans 16 residues. CDR3 in DNA: TGTGCCAGCAGTGAAGCGTTCGGATCTAGCAATCAGCCCCAGCATTTT. This translates into CASSEAFGSSNQPQHF.